The clone carrying this TCR beta chain has only a few counts. This sample is drawn from a study of response to subunit inactivated influenza vaccine. The CDR3 spans 19 residues. After removal of 2 bases from V and 7 bases from J, the junction contained 17 bases not matched to a gene. CDR1 is MGHRA and CDR2 is YSYEKL in the germline V gene. TCRdb reprocessed the RT-PCR reads with MiXCR, giving one entry per CDR3 protein. The top ten clones hold 9.5% to 13% of a sample with around 790,000 distinct CDR3 sequences, about 20% of them seen once. The J gene is TRBJ2-7, the V gene TRBV4-1, with TRBD2 matching over 13 bases. Source: PBMCs from blood, taken approximately 5 days after vaccination. The source of this sequence is a man in his fifties who received an inactivated influenza vaccine. The CDR3 sequence is CASSQLTRTSGGSRKEQYF. The CDR3 region has the DNA TGCGCCAGCAGCCAACTCACCCGGACTAGCGGGGGCAGCCGAAAGGAGCAGTACTTC.